This T cell receptor (beta chain) was recovered during a study of T cells in localized non-small cell lung cancer. There are 13 residues in the CDR3. Losses at the gene ends were 5 bases for V and 16 bases for J; bases not matched to a gene: 13. The germline gives CDR1 MNHGY, CDR2 SAAAGT. Notes on the study in general: Sequencing was limited to one tumor region, leaving the possibility of heterogeneity open. Uninvolved adjacent lung showed peak T cell clonality, exceeding tumor.

Assay used: immunoSEQ multiplex PCR; TCRdb lists only in-frame clones, some missing. The sample lists roughly 2,500 clones; approximately 35% were seen once. This clone is medium-sized (0.01 to 0.1%). The antigen is unknown. The rearrangement links TRBV6-8 to TRBJ1-5; 8 bases are a match to TRBD1. The sequence was obtained from a woman between 35 and 70 years old with stage II squamous cell lung carcinoma. Sequencing was performed on normal lung tissue next to the tumor, taken before any cancer treatment. CDR3 in amino acids: CASSATGGLDRHF. The CDR3 DNA reads as TGTGCCAGCAGTGCTACAGGGGGATTGGACAGACATTTT.